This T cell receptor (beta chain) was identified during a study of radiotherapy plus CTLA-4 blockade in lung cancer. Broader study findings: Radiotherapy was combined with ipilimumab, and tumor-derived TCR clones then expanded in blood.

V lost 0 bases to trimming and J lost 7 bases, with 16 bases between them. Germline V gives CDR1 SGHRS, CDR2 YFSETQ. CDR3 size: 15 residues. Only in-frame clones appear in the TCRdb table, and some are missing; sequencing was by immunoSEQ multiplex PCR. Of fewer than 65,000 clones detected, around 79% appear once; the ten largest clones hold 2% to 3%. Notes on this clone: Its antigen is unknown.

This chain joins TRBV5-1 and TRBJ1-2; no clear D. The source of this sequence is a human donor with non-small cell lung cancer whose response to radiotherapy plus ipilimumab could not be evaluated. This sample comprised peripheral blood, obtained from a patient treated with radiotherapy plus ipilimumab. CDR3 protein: CASSLVAGSVGGYTF. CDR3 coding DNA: TGCGCCAGCAGCTTGGTGGCTGGGAGCGTGGGTGGCTACACCTTC.